One and the same sample provided the 14 T cell receptor beta chains below, sequenced in a study of shared clonotypes between healthy human individuals. TCRdb's table, derived via immunoSEQ multiplex PCR, lists solely in-frame clones and lacks some. Of approximately 1.5 million clones in the sample, 95% to 99% were seen once. The sequencing sample was made of naive CD4+ T cells sorted from blood. Subset denoted: CD45RA+ positively selected. The source of these receptors is a man aged 25 to 40 in good health.

The V call is TRBV27, the J call TRBJ2-7, with 8 positions matching TRBD2. After removal of 5 bases from V and 7 bases from J, the junction contained 13 bases not matched to a gene. This CDR3 has 15 amino acids. Germline V gives CDR1 MNHEY, CDR2 SMNVEV (reference sequence). This CDR3 is CASSPTGTRQREQYF. For the CDR3, the DNA is TGTGCCAGCAGTCCCACCGGGACTAGACAACGAGAGCAGTACTTC.

The chain is built from TRBV25-1 and TRBJ2-5; D remains ambiguous. Trimming pared 2 bases from V and 5 bases from J, leaving 15 bases between. Germline V gene data show CDR1 as MGHDK and CDR2 as SYGVNS. The CDR3 is 15 residues long. The CDR3 DNA reads as TGTGCCAGCAGTGAAAGTCGTAGTGCCGGGGAGACCCAGTACTTC. Protein product: CASSESRSAGETQYF. Drawing the rest from reference TRBV25-1 and TRBJ2-5, the complete variable domain is EADIYQTPRYLVIGTGKKITLECSQTMGHDKMYWYQQDPGMELHLIHYSYGVNSTEKGDLSSESTVSRIRTEHFPLTLESARPSHTSQYLCASSESRSAGETQYFGPGTRLLVL.

This sequence joins TRBV5-1 and TRBJ2-7; 7 nucleotides agree with TRBD2. Trimming at V came to 0 bases and at J to 4 bases, leaving 4 bases not matched to a gene. The CDR3 extends over 14 amino acids. CDR1 and CDR2 (germline): SGHRS, YFSETQ. The CDR3 reads CASSLAGRNYEQYF. CDR3 in DNA: TGCGCCAGCAGCTTGGCCGGGAGGAATTACGAGCAGTACTTC.

The chain uses TRBV5-8 and TRBJ2-4; perhaps D is TRBD1 or TRBD2 (7 bases each). CDR1 SGHTS and CDR2 YDEGEE come from the germline V gene. The V gene lost 3 bases and the J gene lost 0 bases, with 22 bases spanning the gap. The CDR3 runs to 19 residues. The CDR3 spells CASSSGLTGRGLAKNIQYF. The CDR3 coding sequence is TGTGCCAGCAGCTCCGGACTGACAGGGAGGGGCCTAGCCAAAAACATTCAGTACTTC.

The chain couples TRBV25-1 to TRBJ2-6, with D possibly TRBD1 on 5 matching bases. V lost 1 base and J 2 bases, leaving 9 bases between the germline ends. Germline loops: CDR1 MGHDK, CDR2 SYGVNS. CDR3 length: 16 amino acids. CDR3 in amino acids: CASSELRGAGANVLTF. CDR3 bases: TGTGCCAGCAGTGAATTAAGGGGTGCTGGGGCCAACGTCCTGACTTTC.

The chain is built from TRBV10-2 and TRBJ1-4; 7 bases line up with TRBD1. With 5 bases clipped from V and 5 bases from J, the junction kept 5 bases outside the gene matches. This CDR3 contains 14 residues. Looked up from germline, CDR1 is WSHSY and CDR2 is SAAADI. The CDR3 DNA reads as TGCGCCAGCAGTACAGGGGCAGGGAATGAAAAACTGTTTTTT. Amino acid sequence: CASSTGAGNEKLFF.

The chain links TRBV4-3 to TRBJ2-7, with no clear D. Trimming stripped 2 bases from V and 0 bases from J, with 14 bases between. Germline V gene data show CDR1 as LGHNA and CDR2 as YSLEER. The CDR3 is made up of 16 amino acids. The DNA for the CDR3 is TGCGCCAGCAGCCAATCCTTGGTATCGAGCTCCTACGAGCAGTACTTC. Its translation is CASSQSLVSSSYEQYF.

This rearrangement joins TRBV10-3 to TRBJ2-7; TRBD2 might be the D (6 bases). Germline V gives CDR1 ENHRY, CDR2 SYGVKD. The CDR3 sequence is 14 residues long. Trimming stripped 3 bases from V and 2 bases from J, with 11 bases between. In nucleotides, the CDR3 is TGTGCCATCAGTGATTTTAGCGGAACCTACGAGCAGTACTTC. Protein: CAISDFSGTYEQYF.

The chain has TRBV7-2 and TRBJ1-2; no clear D. Germline V gene sequence: CDR1 SGHTA, CDR2 FQGNSA. CDR3 length: 15 amino acids. Trimming cost V 1 base and J 5 bases, with 14 bases left between them. The CDR3 DNA reads TGTGCCAGCAGCTTAGTGCAGACGAGAGGTTATGGCTACACCTTC. As protein: CASSLVQTRGYGYTF.

This chain links TRBV9 with TRBJ2-1, with D possibly TRBD2 on 6 matching bases. Per germline, CDR1 SGDLS and CDR2 YYNGEE. This CDR3 contains 15 residues. The ends were cut back, 3 bases at V and 0 bases at J, with 10 bases in the middle. CDR3 nucleotide sequence: TGTGCCAGCAGCGCAGTAGCGGTCTCCTACAATGAGCAGTTCTTC. Protein product: CASSAVAVSYNEQFF.

J is TRBJ2-5 and V is TRBV5-6, with D perhaps TRBD1 (6 bases). CDR3 length equals 13 residues. V was clipped by 3 bases and J by 5 bases, with 11 bases between them. Germline V gene sequence: CDR1 SGHDT, CDR2 YYEEEE. In DNA, the CDR3 is TGTGCCAGCAGCTGGGGGCCGGAGGAGACCCAGTACTTC. As protein: CASSWGPEETQYF.

This clone was seen a handful of times. In the same sample, other DNA sequences code for this CDR3. The chain combines TRBV28 with TRBJ2-7; D remains unclear. The CDR3 loop spans 10 amino acids. Trimming shortened V by 8 bases and J by 1 base, and 3 bases separated the two germline ends. In germline, CDR1 is MDHEN, CDR2 SYDVKM. The CDR3 region has the DNA TGTGCCAGCGGGTCCTACGAGCAGTACTTC. As protein: CASGSYEQYF.

This clone was detected only once. The V call is TRBV14, the J call TRBJ2-1, with TRBD2 as a possible D gene (6 bases). Germline V gene data show CDR1 as SGHDN and CDR2 as FVKESK. Trimming cost V 1 base and J 3 bases, with 16 bases left between them. The length of the CDR3 is 17 residues. This CDR3 is CASSQVPGLLLYNEQFF. The DNA for the CDR3 is TGTGCCAGCAGCCAAGTTCCGGGACTGCTACTCTACAATGAGCAGTTCTTC.

V usage is TRBV28 and J usage is TRBJ2-7; no definite D call. Deletions cut 6 bases from V and 6 bases from J, with 15 bases between. Germline V gene lookup returns CDR1 MDHEN and CDR2 SYDVKM. This CDR3 is built from 13 residues. The chain's CDR3 is CASSNGAPPEQYF. The CDR3 bases are TGTGCCAGCAGCAATGGAGCGCCTCCCGAGCAGTACTTC.